The 7 T cell receptor beta chains below were found in one sample sequenced in a study of identical twins. TCRdb re-derived calls from the 5' RACE reads in MiXCR, one entry per CDR3 protein. The sample consists of approximately 600,000 distinct CDR3 sequences, about 7.6% of them appearing once. The data were also submitted as part of a second study, on yellow fever vaccine responses in identical twins.

Sequencing input: PBMCs. Source of these receptors: a woman between 18 and 29 years old in good health.

This clonotype was seen repeatedly, ten times or more. The chain has TRBV2 and TRBJ2-1, with TRBD2 identical over 8 bases. Trimming took 4 bases from V and 9 from J; bases not matched to a gene: 5. The germline V gene has CDR1 SNHLY and CDR2 FYNNEI. CDR3 length: 13 residues. Written as DNA, the CDR3 is TGTGCCAGCAGTGGGGGACTAGGTTTTGAGCAGTTCTTC. It codes for CASSGGLGFEQFF.

This clonotype is medium-sized. The junction departs from the called germline gene at one end, perhaps through a read error. This chain connects TRBV28 to TRBJ2-5; TRBD2 aligns across 11 bases. CDR1 and CDR2 from the germline V gene are MDHEN and SYDVKM. The length of the CDR3 is 15 residues. Here the CDR3 reads CASSSSGRLLEAQYF. CDR3 nucleotides: TGTGCCAGCAGTTCTAGCGGGAGGTTACTAGAGGCCCAGTACTTC.

This clonotype was found a few times. The J gene is TRBJ2-1, the V gene TRBV12-3 or TRBV12-4, with 8 bases fitting TRBD1. This CDR3 contains 16 residues. The junction had 13 bases not matched to a gene; V was cut back by 3 bases and J by 9 bases. This CDR3 reads CASSFPPDRDEGEQFF. CDR3 bases: TGTGCCAGCAGTTTTCCCCCGGACAGGGACGAGGGTGAGCAGTTCTTC.

In the case of this clonotype: A much bigger clone sits one base away, suggesting this may be a read error. The conserved closing phenylalanine or tryptophan is absent in this CDR3, likely reflecting a read error. The V gene is TRBV5-1, the J gene TRBJ2-5; D is possibly TRBD2 (6 bases). Germline CDR1 SGHRS, CDR2 YFSETQ. This CDR3 comprises 15 residues. V was shortened by 0 bases and J by 0 bases, with 9 bases between the two germline ends. The CDR3 sequence is CASSLGAGYQETQYL. CDR3 nucleotides: TGCGCCAGCAGCTTGGGAGCGGGTTACCAAGAGACCCAGTACTTA.

This clonotype has at least ten counts. An end of the junction differs from the germline gene, which may be a read error. The V call is TRBV5-1, the J call TRBJ2-2; unclear D gene. The germline gives CDR1 SGHRS, CDR2 YFSETQ. The CDR3 runs to 15 residues. The CDR3 region is CASSLVAGDTGELFF. For the CDR3, the DNA is TGTGCCAGCAGCTTAGTAGCAGGCGATACCGGGGAGCTGTTTTTT.

Ten or more counts support this clonotype. The chain links TRBV10-3 to TRBJ2-2; D remains unclear. Between the trimmed V and J ends, which lost 6 bases and 4 bases, there was a span of 15 bases. Germline V gene data show CDR1 as ENHRY and CDR2 as SYGVKD. There are 15 residues in the CDR3. The CDR3, as DNA: TGTGCCATCAGCGAGGCGCCTCGGAGCACCGGGGAGCTGTTTTTT. Translating it yields CAISEAPRSTGELFF.

This clonotype was recorded many times. The chain couples TRBV12-3 or TRBV12-4 to TRBJ1-5; D perhaps matches TRBD1 (5 bases). This CDR3 region has 14 residues. The germline V and J ends were trimmed by 4 bases and 11 bases, with 18 bases remaining between them. CDR3 loop: CASSSGTRLGAQHF. The CDR3 DNA follows: TGTGCCAGCAGTTCCGGGACCCGTTTAGGGGCCCAGCATTTT.